The clone carrying this T cell receptor (beta chain) is deemed medium-sized. Time point denoted: blood at routine non-recurrence follow-up after resection. Extraction of whole RNA from tumor, nontumor lung or frozen PBMC preceded unsorted sequencing. CDR3 length: 14 residues. Germline V gene data show CDR1 as SGHAT and CDR2 as FQDESV (reference sequence). The V and J ends lost 5 bases and 0 bases respectively, with 9 bases between them. The source of the sample is a study of spatial heterogeneity in lung cancer. Overall study: The donors comprised some 70 untreated early-stage non-small cell lung cancer patients. Available follow-up PBMC samples were sequenced, at a median of about two years post-resection.

The study tagged each TCR cDNA molecule with a unique molecular identifier. From the 5' RACE reads, TCRdb called clonotypes with MiXCR, one entry per CDR3 protein. The data show 3,500 to 5,000 distinct CDR3 sequences, roughly 26% seen once. This chain connects TRBV11-1 to TRBJ2-3; D remains ambiguous. This sample comprised PBMCs, obtained at follow-up. The source of this sequence is a male donor with early-stage non-small cell lung cancer. In nucleotides, the CDR3 is TGTGCCAGCAGCCTCGCGGTTAGCACAGATACGCAGTATTTT. Encoded protein: CASSLAVSTDTQYF.